The entry below gives a single T cell receptor (beta chain) sequence along with its context. CDR3 length: 12 amino acids. Trimming removed 5 bases from V and 8 bases from J, with 9 bases in between. Germline V gives CDR1 LNHDA, CDR2 SQIVND (reference sequence). The data stem from a study of shared clonotypes between healthy human individuals. The donors were adults (healthy and HIV-negative) with no recent acute infections or vaccinations. Samples underwent the assay at deep level. The data were produced by immunoSEQ multiplex PCR, yet TCRdb's version contains in-frame clones alone and is incomplete. In the table there are some 87,000 clones, approximately 63% of which are singletons.

The chain is built from TRBV19 and TRBJ2-2; D gene ambiguous. This TCR derives from a man younger than 40 in good health. The sequencing sample was made of memory CD8+ T cells sorted from blood. Specified subset: CD45RO+ cells pooled with CCR7-negative TemRA cells. CDR3 sequence reads: CASSSHLGELFF. The DNA of the CDR3 is TGTGCCAGTAGTTCCCACCTGGGGGAGCTGTTTTTT. Drawing the rest from reference TRBV19 and TRBJ2-2, the complete variable domain is DGGITQSPKYLFRKEGQNVTLSCEQNLNHDAMYWYRQDPGQGLRLIYYSQIVNDFQKGDIAEGYSVSREKKESFPLTVTSAQKNPTAFYLCASSSHLGELFFGEGSRLTVL.